This is a list of T cell receptor beta chains from one sample in a study of T cell repertoires in cytomegalovirus infection. TCRdb re-called the reads with MiXCR, one entry per CDR3 protein. Among roughly 70,000 distinct CDR3 sequences, 20% to 25% were seen once, and the ten largest hold 55% to 75%. These TCRs are of unknown antigen specificity. Sequenced here: CD8+ T cells from cultured PBMCs, sampled from culture after CMV antigen stimulation. These receptor sequences come from a human donor in good health (CMV status not recorded). Some clones in this sample may be carry-over from other donors' samples. Each CDR3 is given with its conserved first and last residue. The order of the fields is V gene, J gene, CDR3 protein.

TRBV11-2,TRBJ1-1,CASSQGLNTEAFF
TRBV7-2,TRBJ2-5,CASSSSGGAGETQYF
TRBV7-2,TRBJ2-1,CASSLDNSGASYNEQFF
TRBV29-1,TRBJ1-2,CSVVVQHYGYTF
TRBV6-6,TRBJ1-4,CASSPPGTGGEELFF
TRBV29-1,TRBJ2-1,CSVERRGNEQFF
TRBV12-3/TRBV12-4,TRBJ2-7,CASSLRGRWDEQYF
TRBV7-8,TRBJ2-1,CASSSGTGLYHEQFF
TRBV4-1,TRBJ1-2,CASSQGQFYGYTF
TRBV6-2/TRBV6-3,TRBJ2-1,CASSSLAGSLNEQFF
TRBV7-2,TRBJ2-3,CASSSRDRGRIDTQYF
TRBV12-3/TRBV12-4,TRBJ1-5,CASSFSGHSNQPQHF
TRBV4-1,TRBJ1-1,CAIQRTAGDTEAFF
TRBV7-6,TRBJ2-7,CASSLTGPSSYEQYF
TRBV4-3,TRBJ1-5,CASSQDHRPSNQPQHF
TRBV27,TRBJ2-1,CASSGASSNEQFF
TRBV20-1,TRBJ1-6,CSARDGGGRTYNSPLHF
TRBV12-3/TRBV12-4,TRBJ1-5,CASSLETLADQPQHF
TRBV24-1,TRBJ2-1,CATSDFGGGDEQFF
TRBV7-8,TRBJ2-3,CASSLGAGGPPDTQYF
TRBV6-1,TRBJ1-6,CASSEGFVDTVSITLYNSPLHF
TRBV6-8,TRBJ2-3,CASSPSADTQYF
TRBV7-2,TRBJ2-6,CASSLELGPGANVLTF
TRBV6-5,TRBJ1-1,CASSPRGVTEAFF
TRBV7-2,TRBJ2-2,CASTRSSKSGELFF
TRBV7-9,TRBJ2-2,CASSRGLAATGELFF
TRBV4-3,TRBJ1-1,CASSQAGRTEAFF
TRBV12-3/TRBV12-4,TRBJ1-2,CASTPTGVHGYTF
TRBV12-3/TRBV12-4,TRBJ2-1,CASSFGQNEQFF
TRBV15,TRBJ1-1,CATSVGPRTEAFF
TRBV6-5,TRBJ1-2,CASSVQGGSGGYTF
TRBV7-2,TRBJ2-5,CASSSPPETQYF
TRBV20-1,TRBJ1-1,CSAGDRFDTEAFF
TRBV4-1,TRBJ1-1,CASGKGQPLNDAFF
TRBV20-1,TRBJ1-3,CSAAGFSGNTIYF
TRBV27,TRBJ2-7,CASSPSSVPYEQYF
TRBV27,TRBJ1-5,CASSLSGALKPQHF
TRBV12-3/TRBV12-4,TRBJ2-5,CASMDSLQETQYF
TRBV7-8,TRBJ1-1,CASSLEGGVNTEAFF
TRBV5-5,TRBJ1-1,CASSLATTEAFF